This TCR beta chain was obtained from a study of graft-versus-host responses after intestinal transplantation. Germline assignment: CDR1 MGHRA and CDR2 YSYEKL. V gave up 4 bases and J gave up 1 base, with 8 bases separating them. The CDR3 is 13 residues long. Comments on this clone: What it binds is not known.

Findings and caveats of the study: The marrow of recipients harbored GvH clones, and ileum or blood showed some of them first.

The method was immunoSEQ multiplex PCR; TCRdb's version includes in-frame clones alone and lacks a portion of them. Seen here are 85,000 to 100,000 clones, about 90% observed once, and the top ten hold around 0.07%. The clonotype originates from a human donor who was the organ donor for an intestinal transplant. V is TRBV4-1 and J is TRBJ2-7; D remains unclear. The sample here was unstimulated CD8+ T cells sorted from spleen or lymph node cells, taken before transplant. CDR3 nucleotides: TGCGCCAGCAGCCCAGACGGGTCCTACGAGCAGTACTTC. Its translation: CASSPDGSYEQYF.